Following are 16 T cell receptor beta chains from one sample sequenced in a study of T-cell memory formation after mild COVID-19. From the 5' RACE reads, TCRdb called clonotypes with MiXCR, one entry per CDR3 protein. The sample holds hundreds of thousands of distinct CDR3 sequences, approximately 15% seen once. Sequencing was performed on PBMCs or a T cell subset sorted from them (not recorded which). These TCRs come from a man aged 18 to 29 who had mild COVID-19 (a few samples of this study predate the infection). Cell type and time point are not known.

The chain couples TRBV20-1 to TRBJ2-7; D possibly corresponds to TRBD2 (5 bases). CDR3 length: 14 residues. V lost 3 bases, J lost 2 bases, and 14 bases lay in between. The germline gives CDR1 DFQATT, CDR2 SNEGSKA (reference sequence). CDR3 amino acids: CSARASEAAYEQYF. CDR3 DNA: TGCAGTGCTAGGGCCTCGGAGGCTGCCTACGAGCAGTACTTC.

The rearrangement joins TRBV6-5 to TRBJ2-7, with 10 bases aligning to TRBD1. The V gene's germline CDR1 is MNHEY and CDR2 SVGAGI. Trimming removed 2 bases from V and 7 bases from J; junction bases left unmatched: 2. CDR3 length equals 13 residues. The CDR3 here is CASSYGQGGEQYV. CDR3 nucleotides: TGTGCCAGCAGTTACGGACAGGGGGGGGAGCAGTACGTC.

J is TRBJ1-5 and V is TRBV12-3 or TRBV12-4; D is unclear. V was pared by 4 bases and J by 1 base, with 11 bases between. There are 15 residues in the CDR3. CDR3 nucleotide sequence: TGTGCCAGCAGTTCGGCCGCCCAGAGCAATCAGCCCCAGCATTTT. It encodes CASSSAAQSNQPQHF.

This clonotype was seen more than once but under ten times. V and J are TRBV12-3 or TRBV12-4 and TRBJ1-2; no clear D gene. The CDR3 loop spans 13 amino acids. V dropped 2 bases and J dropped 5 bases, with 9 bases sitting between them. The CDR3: CASSLTSGYGYTF. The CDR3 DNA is TGTGCCAGCAGTTTAACATCGGGTTATGGCTACACCTTC.

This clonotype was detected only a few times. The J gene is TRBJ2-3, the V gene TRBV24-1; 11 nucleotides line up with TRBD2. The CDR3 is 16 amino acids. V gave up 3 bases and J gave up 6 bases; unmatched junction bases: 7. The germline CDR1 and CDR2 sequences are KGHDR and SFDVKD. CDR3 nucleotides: TGTGCCACCAGTGATCCCGGGACTAGCGGTGGGGATACGCAGTATTTT. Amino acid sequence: CATSDPGTSGGDTQYF.

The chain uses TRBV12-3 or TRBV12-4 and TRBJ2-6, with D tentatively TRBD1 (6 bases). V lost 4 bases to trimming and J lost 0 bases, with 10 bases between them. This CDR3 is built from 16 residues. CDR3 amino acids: CASSSTGNSGANVLTF. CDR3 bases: TGTGCCAGCAGTTCTACAGGGAACTCTGGGGCCAACGTCCTGACTTTC.

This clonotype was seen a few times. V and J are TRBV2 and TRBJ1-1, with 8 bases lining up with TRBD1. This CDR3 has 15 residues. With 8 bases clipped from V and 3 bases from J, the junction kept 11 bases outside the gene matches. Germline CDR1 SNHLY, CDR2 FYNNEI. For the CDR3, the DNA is TGTGCCAGCGGTGGCAGGGGGCTATGGGACACTGAAGCTTTCTTT. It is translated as CASGGRGLWDTEAFF.

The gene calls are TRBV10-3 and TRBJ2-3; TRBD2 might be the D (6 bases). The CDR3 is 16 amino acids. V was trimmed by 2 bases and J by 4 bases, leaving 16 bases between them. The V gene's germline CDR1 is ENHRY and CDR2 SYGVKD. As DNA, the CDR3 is TGTGCCATCAGTGAGAGGGAGGCAGGGAGTTCAGATACGCAGTATTTT. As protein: CAISEREAGSSDTQYF.

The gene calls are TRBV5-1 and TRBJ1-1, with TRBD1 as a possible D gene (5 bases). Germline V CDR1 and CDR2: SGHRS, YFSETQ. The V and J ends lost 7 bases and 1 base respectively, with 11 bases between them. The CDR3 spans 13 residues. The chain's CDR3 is CASCIDRNTEAFF. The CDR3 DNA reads TGCGCCAGCTGCATAGACAGGAACACTGAAGCTTTCTTT.

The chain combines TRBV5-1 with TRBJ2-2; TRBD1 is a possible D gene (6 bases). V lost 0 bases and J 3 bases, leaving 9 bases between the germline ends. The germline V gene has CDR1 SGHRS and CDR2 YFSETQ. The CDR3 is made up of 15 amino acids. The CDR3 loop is CASSLEQGYTGELFF. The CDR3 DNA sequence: TGCGCCAGCAGCTTGGAGCAGGGGTACACCGGGGAGCTGTTTTTT.

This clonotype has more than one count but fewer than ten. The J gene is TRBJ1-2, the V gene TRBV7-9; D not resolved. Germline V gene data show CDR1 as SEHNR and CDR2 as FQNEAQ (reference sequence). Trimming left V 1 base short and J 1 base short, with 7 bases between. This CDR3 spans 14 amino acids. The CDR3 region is CASSLVDNNYGYTF. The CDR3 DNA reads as TGTGCCAGCAGCTTAGTAGATAATAACTATGGCTACACCTTC.

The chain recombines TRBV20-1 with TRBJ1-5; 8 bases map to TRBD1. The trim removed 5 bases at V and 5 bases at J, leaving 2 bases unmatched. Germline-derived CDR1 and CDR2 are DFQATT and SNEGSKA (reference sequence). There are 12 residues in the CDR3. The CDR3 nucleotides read TGCAGTGCTCAGACAGGGGATCAGCCCCAGCATTTT. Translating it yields CSAQTGDQPQHF.

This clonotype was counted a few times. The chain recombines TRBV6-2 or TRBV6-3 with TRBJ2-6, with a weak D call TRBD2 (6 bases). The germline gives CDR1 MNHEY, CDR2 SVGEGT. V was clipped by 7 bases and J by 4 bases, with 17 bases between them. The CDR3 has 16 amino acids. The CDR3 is CASTPWGEPGANVLTF. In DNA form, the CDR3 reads TGTGCCAGCACCCCATGGGGGGAGCCCGGGGCCAACGTCCTGACTTTC.

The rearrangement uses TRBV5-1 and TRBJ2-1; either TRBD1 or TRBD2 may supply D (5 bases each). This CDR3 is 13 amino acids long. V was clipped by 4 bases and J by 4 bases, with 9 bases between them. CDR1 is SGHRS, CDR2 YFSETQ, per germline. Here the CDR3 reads CASSGGRYNEQFF. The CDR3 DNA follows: TGCGCCAGCAGCGGGGGACGGTACAATGAGCAGTTCTTC.

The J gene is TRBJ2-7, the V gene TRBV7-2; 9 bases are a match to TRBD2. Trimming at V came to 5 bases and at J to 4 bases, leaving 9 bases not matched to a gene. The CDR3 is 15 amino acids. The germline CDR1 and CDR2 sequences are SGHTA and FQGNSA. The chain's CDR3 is CASSPHSGGAYEQYV. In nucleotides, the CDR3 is TGTGCCAGCAGCCCTCATAGCGGGGGAGCTTACGAGCAGTACGTC.

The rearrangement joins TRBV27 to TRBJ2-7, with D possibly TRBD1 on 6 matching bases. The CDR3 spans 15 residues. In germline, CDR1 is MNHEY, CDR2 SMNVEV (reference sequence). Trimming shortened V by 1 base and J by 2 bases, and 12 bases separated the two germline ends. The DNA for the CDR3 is TGTGCCAGCAGTTTATTTCCAGGGGACACCTACGAGCAGTACTTC. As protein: CASSLFPGDTYEQYF.